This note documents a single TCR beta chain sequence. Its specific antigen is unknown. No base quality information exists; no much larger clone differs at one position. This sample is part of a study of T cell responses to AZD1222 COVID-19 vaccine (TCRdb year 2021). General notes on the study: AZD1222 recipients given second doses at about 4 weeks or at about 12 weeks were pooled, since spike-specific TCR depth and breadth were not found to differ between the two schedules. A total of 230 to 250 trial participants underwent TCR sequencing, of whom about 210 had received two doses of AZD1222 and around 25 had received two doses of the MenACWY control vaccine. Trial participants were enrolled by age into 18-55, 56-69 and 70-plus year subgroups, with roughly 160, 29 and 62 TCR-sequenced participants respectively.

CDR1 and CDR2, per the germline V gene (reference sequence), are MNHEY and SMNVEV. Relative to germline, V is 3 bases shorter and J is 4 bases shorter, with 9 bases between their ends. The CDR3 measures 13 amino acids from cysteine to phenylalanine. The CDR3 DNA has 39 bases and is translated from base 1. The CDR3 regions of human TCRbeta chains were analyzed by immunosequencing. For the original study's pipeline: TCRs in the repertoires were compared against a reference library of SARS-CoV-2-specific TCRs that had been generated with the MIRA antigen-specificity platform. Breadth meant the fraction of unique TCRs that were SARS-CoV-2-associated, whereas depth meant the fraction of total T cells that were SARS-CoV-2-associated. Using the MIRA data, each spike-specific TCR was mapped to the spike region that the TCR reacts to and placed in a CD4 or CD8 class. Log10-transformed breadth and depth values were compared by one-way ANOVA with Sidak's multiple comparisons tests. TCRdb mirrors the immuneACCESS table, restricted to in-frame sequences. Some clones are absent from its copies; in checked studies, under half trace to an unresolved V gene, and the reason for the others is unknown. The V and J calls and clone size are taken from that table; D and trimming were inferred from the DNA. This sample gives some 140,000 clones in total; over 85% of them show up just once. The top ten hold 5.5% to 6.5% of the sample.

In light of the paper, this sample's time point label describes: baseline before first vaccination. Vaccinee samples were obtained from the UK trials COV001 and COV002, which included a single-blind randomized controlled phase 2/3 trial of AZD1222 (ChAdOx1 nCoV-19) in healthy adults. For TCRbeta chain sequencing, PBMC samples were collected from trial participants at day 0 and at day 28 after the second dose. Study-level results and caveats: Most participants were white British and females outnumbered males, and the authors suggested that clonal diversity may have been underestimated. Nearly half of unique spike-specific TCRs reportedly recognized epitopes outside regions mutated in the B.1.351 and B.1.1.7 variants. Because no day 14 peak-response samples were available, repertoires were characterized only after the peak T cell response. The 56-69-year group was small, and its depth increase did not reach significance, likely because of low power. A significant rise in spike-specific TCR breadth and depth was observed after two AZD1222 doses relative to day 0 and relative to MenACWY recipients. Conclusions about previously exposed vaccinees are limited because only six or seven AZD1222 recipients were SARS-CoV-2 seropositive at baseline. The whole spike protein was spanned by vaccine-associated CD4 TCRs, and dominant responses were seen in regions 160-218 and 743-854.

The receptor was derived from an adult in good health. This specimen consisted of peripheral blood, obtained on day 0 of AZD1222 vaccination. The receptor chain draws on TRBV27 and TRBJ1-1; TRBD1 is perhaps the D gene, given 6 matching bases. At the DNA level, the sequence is TGTGCCAGCAGTTTCCAGGGGAGCACTGAAGCTTTCTTT. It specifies CASSFQGSTEAFF.